The TCR beta chain described here comes from a study of T-cell reconstitution after alpha-beta-depleted transplantation in children. Study-wide findings and caveats: One year after transplant, T-cell counts and diversity came mostly from newly produced T cells.

Preparation of the TCRbeta library used unique molecular identifiers. TCRdb used MiXCR to reprocess the PCR reads, holding one entry per CDR3 protein. Counted here are hundreds of thousands of distinct CDR3 sequences, about an eighth occurring once; the ten biggest clones make up approximately 2%. Trimming cost V 4 bases and J 7 bases, with 16 bases left between them. The CDR3 has 14 amino acids. CDR1 and CDR2 from the germline V gene are MNHEY and SVGAGI. Of note for this clonotype: Its cognate antigen is unknown. This likely comes from a read error, as the CDR3 has no conserved phenylalanine or tryptophan at its end.

The sample in question was PBMCs, mostly from graft donor cells, obtained 360 days after TCRalphabeta/CD19-depleted stem cell transplant. This clonotype originated in a male patient younger than 18 who had a stem cell transplant for acute myeloid leukemia, so the T cells may come from the graft donor. J is TRBJ1-2 and V is TRBV6-5, with D perhaps TRBD1 (6 bases). CDR3 sequence (DNA): TGTGCCAGCAGTTCCCAACAGGGTTGGGGTGGCTACACCTCC. It encodes CASSSQQGWGGYTS.